These 8 T cell receptor beta chains were all obtained from the same sample, sequenced in a study of human T cells and chemical hapten exposure listed by TCRdb under 2021. Library prep was done by RACE. TCRdb records NextSeq 500 as the sequencer. TCRdb took the public reads, trimmed them with fastp at Q25, ran MiXCR for clone calling and kept in-frame beta chains. For every CDR3 protein sequence, its rows merge into one entry that carries the most common genes and DNA. Within this sample are a few hundred thousand distinct CDR3 sequences, with roughly 6% of them counted one time only. Over 5.5% of the sample is in the top ten clones. Read against the paper, the sample's time point label means: patch test 2, 6 weeks after DPC sensitization. Taken with the paper, the label for treatment or condition translates to: therapeutic diphenylcyclopropenone sensitization with weekly scalp DPC. This sample comprised whole blood, obtained in connection with sensitization to the hapten diphenylcyclopropenone (DPC). Receptors were obtained from a woman aged 18-35 years with alopecia areata. Some clones in this sample may be carry-over from other donors' samples.

This clonotype was counted many times. V gene TRBV20-1 combines with J gene TRBJ2-7; tentative D call: TRBD2 (6 bases). The CDR3 has 15 residues. The germline gives CDR1 DFQATT, CDR2 SNEGSKA (reference sequence). Trimming removed 5 bases at V and 1 base at J, with 18 bases between. CDR3 nucleotides: TGCAGTGCTGGGGGACTGGGGGTGGGGTCCTACGAGCAGTACTTC. This gives the protein CSAGGLGVGSYEQYF.

There are many counts of this clonotype. This chain uses TRBV7-2 with TRBJ1-2; D call uncertain. Trimming pared 5 bases from V and 1 base from J, leaving 11 bases between. Germline lookup yields CDR1 SGHTA and CDR2 FQGNSA. The CDR3 runs to 14 residues. This CDR3 reads CASSPRRDNYGYTF. For the CDR3, the DNA is TGTGCCAGCAGCCCCCGACGGGATAACTATGGCTACACCTTC. Based on the CDR3 plus reference TRBV7-2 and TRBJ1-2, the full variable domain is GAGVSQSPSNKVTEKGKDVELRCDPISGHTALYWYRQSLGQGLEFLIYFQGNSAPDKSGLPSDRFSAERTGGSVSTLTIQRTQQEDSAVYLCASSPRRDNYGYTFGSGTRLTVV.

This clonotype was seen more than once but under ten times. The rearrangement links TRBV2 to TRBJ1-2, with D hard to call. CDR3 length equals 14 residues. V was pared by 4 bases and J by 0 bases, with 9 bases between. Germline CDR1 SNHLY, CDR2 FYNNEI. This CDR3 is CASSGRPTNYGYTF. CDR3 DNA sequence: TGTGCCAGCAGTGGTCGACCCACTAACTATGGCTACACCTTC.

This CDR3 reads CASRSTGGSLEQYF. CDR3 sequence (DNA): TGTGCCAGCAGGTCCACGGGGGGGTCTCTCGAGCAGTACTTC. This chain links TRBV6-2 or TRBV6-3 with TRBJ2-7; 8 bases map to TRBD2. J gave up 6 bases and V 6 bases, and 10 bases lay outside the gene matches. CDR3 length: 14 residues. Per germline, CDR1 MNHEY and CDR2 SVGEGT.

This clonotype was observed at least ten times. The chain joins TRBV6-2 or TRBV6-3 to TRBJ2-7, with TRBD2 identical over 7 bases. This CDR3 is built from 14 residues. The junction had 8 bases not matched to a gene; V was cut back by 5 bases and J by 4 bases. The germline V gene has CDR1 MNHEY and CDR2 SVGEGT. This CDR3 is CASSSGLVVYEQYF. The CDR3 region has the DNA TGTGCCAGCAGTAGTGGACTAGTTGTTTACGAGCAGTACTTC.

In the case of this clonotype: Given a much more abundant clone one base away, this may be a read error. This rearrangement joins TRBV7-8 to TRBJ1-1, with 10 bases identical to TRBD1. The junction had 8 bases not matched to a gene; V was cut back by 1 base and J by 0 bases. The germline gives CDR1 SGHVS, CDR2 FQNEAQ. This CDR3 is built from 18 residues. The CDR3 spells CASSLGTGDRGMNTEAFF. In DNA, the CDR3 is TGTGCCAGCAGCTTAGGGACTGGGGACAGGGGAATGAACACTGAAGCTTTCTTT.

This clonotype was seen at least ten times. V is TRBV5-6 and J is TRBJ2-7, with a possible D match to TRBD2 (6 bases). Germline lookup yields CDR1 SGHDT and CDR2 YYEEEE. V was shortened by 4 bases and J by 6 bases, with 20 bases between the two germline ends. This CDR3 region has 15 residues. Here the CDR3 reads CASSPPGDWSGEQYF. CDR3 DNA sequence: TGTGCCAGCAGCCCTCCCGGGGACTGGAGTGGCGAGCAGTACTTC.

The sample holds many counts of this clonotype. The genes are TRBV20-1 and TRBJ2-7, with D hard to call. Germline V gene lookup returns CDR1 DFQATT and CDR2 SNEGSKA (reference sequence). The CDR3 runs 11 residues. Between the trimmed V and J ends, which lost 6 bases and 3 bases, there was a span of 9 bases. The CDR3 DNA sequence: TGCAGTGCAGCACAGCTCTACGAGCAGTACTTC. It yields the protein CSAAQLYEQYF.